The rows below give T cell receptor beta chains drawn from one sample of a study of OX40 agonist ivuxolimab in advanced cancers. Sequencing used immunoSEQ multiplex PCR; TCRdb keeps in-frame clones, though not all of them. The sample comprises around 69,000 clones, 85% of which are singletons, and under 3.5% rests with the top ten. The sample was CD4+ or CD8+ T cells sorted from blood, taken in a trial of the OX40 agonist ivuxolimab. The receptor set was obtained from an adult with an advanced solid tumor such as melanoma, head and neck, liver or kidney cancer. The CDR3 runs from the conserved cysteine through the conserved F or W. D genes are given only for firm matches. Clone size is given for some rows only: seen once, a few or many times, or a class if the clone is expanded.

cdr3_aa cdr3_nt clone_size v_call d_call j_call
CAIKGGRGPYEQYF TGTGCCATCAAGGGGGGCCGGGGCCCGTACGAGCAGTACTTC - TRBV10-3 - TRBJ2-7
CASSLKGATGANVLTF TGTGCCAGCAGTTTAAAAGGGGCTACCGGGGCCAACGTCCTGACTTTC - TRBV28 - TRBJ2-6
CASRRQRGTGELFF TGTGCCAGTAGGAGACAGAGGGGGACCGGGGAGCTGTTTTTT - TRBV19 - TRBJ2-2
CASSALRDRDSYNSPLHF TGTGCCAGCAGTGCTCTTCGTGACCGGGACAGCTATAATTCACCCCTCCACTTT - TRBV28 TRBD1 TRBJ1-6
CASSQEGASEAFF TGCGCCAGCAGCCAAGAGGGGGCTTCTGAAGCTTTCTTT - TRBV4-3 - TRBJ1-1
CASSLEWGPSTEAFF TGTGCCAGCAGCTTAGAGTGGGGGCCAAGCACTGAAGCTTTCTTT - TRBV11-2 - TRBJ1-1
CASSPRVLDNEQFF TGTGCCAGCTCACCAAGGGTGTTGGACAATGAGCAGTTCTTC - TRBV18 - TRBJ2-1
CASSQAGAGNTIYF TGTGCCAGCAGCCAAGCAGGAGCTGGAAACACCATATATTTT - TRBV14 - TRBJ1-3
CASSRGQGESYGYTF TGTGCCAGCAGCCGGGGACAGGGGGAATCCTATGGCTACACCTTC - TRBV5-8 TRBD1 TRBJ1-2
CASSSQTSGGRETQYF TGTGCCAGCAGCTCTCAGACTAGCGGGGGGAGGGAGACCCAGTACTTC - TRBV11-2 TRBD2 TRBJ2-5
CAISSGGVDGANVLTF TGTGCCATCAGTTCAGGGGGCGTGGATGGGGCCAACGTCCTGACTTTC - TRBV10-3 TRBD1 TRBJ2-6
CASSESGSTGNQPQHF TGTGCCAGCAGTGAATCTGGTTCAACGGGCAATCAGCCCCAGCATTTT - TRBV25-1 - TRBJ1-5
CASSSNLQGSYGYTF TGTGCCAGCTCATCAAATCTACAGGGGAGCTATGGCTACACCTTC once TRBV18 TRBD1 TRBJ1-2
CASSLGRRAGDFNNYGYTF TGTGCCAGCAGCTTAGGTCGGCGGGCAGGAGACTTTAATAACTATGGCTACACCTTC - TRBV7-9 - TRBJ1-2
CASSPFLPGTVSYEQYF TGTGCCAGCAGCCCTTTCCTACCCGGGACAGTCTCCTACGAGCAGTACTTC - TRBV13 TRBD1 TRBJ2-7